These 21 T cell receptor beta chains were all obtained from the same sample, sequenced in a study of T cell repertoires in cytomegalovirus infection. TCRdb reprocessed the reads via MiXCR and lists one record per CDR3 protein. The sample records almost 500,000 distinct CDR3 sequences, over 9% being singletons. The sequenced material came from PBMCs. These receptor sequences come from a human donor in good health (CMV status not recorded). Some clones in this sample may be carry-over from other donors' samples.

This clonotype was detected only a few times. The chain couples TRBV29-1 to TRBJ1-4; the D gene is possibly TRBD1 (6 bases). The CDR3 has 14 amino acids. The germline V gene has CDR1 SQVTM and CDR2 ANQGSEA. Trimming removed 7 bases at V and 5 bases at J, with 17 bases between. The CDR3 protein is CSAEAGAGNEKLFF. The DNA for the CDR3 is TGCAGCGCCGAAGCAGGGGCTGGGAATGAAAAACTGTTTTTT. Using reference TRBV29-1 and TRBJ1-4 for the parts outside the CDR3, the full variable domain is SAVISQKPSRDICQRGTSLTIQCQVDSQVTMMFWYRQQPGQSLTLIATANQGSEATYESGFVIDKFPISRPNLTFSTLTVSNMSPEDSSIYLCSAEAGAGNEKLFFGSGTQLSVL.

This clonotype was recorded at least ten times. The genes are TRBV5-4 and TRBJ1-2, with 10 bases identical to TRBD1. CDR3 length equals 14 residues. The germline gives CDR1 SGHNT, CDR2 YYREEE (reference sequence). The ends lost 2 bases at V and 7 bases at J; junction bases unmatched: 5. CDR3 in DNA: TGTGCCAGCAGCTTCGGACAGGGGGTCCCTGGCTACACCTTC. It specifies CASSFGQGVPGYTF.

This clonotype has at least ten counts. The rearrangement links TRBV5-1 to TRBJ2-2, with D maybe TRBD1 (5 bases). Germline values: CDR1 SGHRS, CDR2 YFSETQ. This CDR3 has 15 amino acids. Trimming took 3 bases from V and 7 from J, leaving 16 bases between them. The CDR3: CASSSDPGSSGELFF. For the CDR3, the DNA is TGCGCCAGCAGCTCCGATCCAGGGTCTAGCGGGGAGCTGTTTTTT.

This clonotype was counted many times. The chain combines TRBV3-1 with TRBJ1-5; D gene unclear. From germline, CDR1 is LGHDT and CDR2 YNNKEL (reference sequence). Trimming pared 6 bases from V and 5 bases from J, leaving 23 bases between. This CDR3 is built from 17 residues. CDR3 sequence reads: CASSLGHNPSTDQPQHF. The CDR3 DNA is TGTGCCAGCAGTCTCGGGCATAACCCCAGCACCGATCAGCCCCAGCATTTT.

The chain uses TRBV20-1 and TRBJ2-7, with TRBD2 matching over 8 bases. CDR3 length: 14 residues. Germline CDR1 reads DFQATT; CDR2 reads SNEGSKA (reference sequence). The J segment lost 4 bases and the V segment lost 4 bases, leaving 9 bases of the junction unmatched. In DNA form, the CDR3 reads TGCAGTGCTACCGGAACTAGCGGAAAATACGAGCAGTACTTC. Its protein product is CSATGTSGKYEQYF.

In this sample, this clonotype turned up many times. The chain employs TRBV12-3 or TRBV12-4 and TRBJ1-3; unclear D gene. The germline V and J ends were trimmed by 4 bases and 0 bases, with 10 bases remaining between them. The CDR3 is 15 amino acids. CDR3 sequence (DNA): TGTGCCAGCAGTTCCCTAGGCCTCTCTGGAAACACCATATATTTT. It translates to CASSSLGLSGNTIYF.

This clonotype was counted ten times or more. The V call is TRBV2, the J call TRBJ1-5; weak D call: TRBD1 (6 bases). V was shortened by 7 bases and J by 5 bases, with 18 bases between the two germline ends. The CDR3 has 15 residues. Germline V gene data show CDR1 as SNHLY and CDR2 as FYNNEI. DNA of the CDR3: TGTGCCAGCACCAAGGGCACAGGGAGGGATCAGCCCCAGCATTTT. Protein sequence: CASTKGTGRDQPQHF.

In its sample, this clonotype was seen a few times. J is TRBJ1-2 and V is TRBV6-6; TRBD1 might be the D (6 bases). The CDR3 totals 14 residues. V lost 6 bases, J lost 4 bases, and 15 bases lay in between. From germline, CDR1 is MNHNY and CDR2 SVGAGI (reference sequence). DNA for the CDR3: TGTGCCAGCAGACCAGCGGGGGCGGCCTATGGCTACACCTTC. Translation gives CASRPAGAAYGYTF.

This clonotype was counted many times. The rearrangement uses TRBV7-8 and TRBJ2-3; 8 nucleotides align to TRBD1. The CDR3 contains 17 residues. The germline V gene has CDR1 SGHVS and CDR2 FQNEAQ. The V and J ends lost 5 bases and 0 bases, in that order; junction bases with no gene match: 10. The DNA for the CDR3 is TGTGCCAGCAGCACCTCGCCGGGACAGGAGAGCACAGATACGCAGTATTTT. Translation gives CASSTSPGQESTDTQYF.

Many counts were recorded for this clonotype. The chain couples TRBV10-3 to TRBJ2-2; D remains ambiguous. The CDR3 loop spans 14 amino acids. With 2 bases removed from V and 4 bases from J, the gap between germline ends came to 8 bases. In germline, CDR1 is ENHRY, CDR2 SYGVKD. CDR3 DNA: TGTGCCATCAGTGAGGTAACTCGCACCGGGGAGCTGTTTTTT. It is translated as CAISEVTRTGELFF.

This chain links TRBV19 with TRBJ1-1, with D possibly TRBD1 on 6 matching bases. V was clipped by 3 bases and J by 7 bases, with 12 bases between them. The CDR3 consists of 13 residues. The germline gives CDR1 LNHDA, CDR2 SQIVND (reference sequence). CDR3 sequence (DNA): TGTGCCAGTAGTATTAGAAAGGACAGTGAAGCTTTCTTT. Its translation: CASSIRKDSEAFF.

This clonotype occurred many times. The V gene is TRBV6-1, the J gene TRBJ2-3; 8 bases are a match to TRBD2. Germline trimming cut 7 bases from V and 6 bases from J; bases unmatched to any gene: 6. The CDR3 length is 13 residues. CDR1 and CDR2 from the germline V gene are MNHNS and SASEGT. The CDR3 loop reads CASMPGGADTQYF. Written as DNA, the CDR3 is TGTGCCAGCATGCCCGGGGGGGCTGATACGCAGTATTTT.

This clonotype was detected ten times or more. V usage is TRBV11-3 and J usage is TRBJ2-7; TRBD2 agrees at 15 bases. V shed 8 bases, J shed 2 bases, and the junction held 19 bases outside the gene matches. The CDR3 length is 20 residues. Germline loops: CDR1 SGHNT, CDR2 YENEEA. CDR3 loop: CASWHPLVPGLAGGTYEQYF. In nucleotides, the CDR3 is TGTGCCAGCTGGCACCCTCTAGTCCCGGGACTAGCGGGAGGTACCTACGAGCAGTACTTC.

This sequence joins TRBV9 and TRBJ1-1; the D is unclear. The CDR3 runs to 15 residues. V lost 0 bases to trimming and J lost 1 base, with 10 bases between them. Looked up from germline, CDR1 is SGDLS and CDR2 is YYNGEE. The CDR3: CASSVGPSGNTEAFF. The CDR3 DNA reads TGTGCCAGCAGCGTAGGGCCCTCGGGGAACACTGAAGCTTTCTTT.

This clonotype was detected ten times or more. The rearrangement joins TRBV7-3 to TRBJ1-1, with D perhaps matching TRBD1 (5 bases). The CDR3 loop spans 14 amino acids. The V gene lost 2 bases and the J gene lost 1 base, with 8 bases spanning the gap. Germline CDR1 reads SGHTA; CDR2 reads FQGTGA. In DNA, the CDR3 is TGTGCCAGCAGCTTAGACAGCGAGAACACTGAAGCTTTCTTT. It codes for CASSLDSENTEAFF.

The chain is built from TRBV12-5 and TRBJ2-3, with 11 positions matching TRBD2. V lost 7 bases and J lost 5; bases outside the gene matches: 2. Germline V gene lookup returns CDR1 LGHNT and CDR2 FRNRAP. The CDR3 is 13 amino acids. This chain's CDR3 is CASAGLAGDTQYF. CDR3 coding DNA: TGTGCTAGTGCTGGACTAGCGGGAGATACGCAGTATTTT.

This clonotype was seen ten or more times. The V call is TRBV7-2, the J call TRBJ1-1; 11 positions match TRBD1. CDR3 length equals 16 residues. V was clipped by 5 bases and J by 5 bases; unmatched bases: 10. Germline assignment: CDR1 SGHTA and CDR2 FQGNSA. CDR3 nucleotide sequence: TGTGCCAGCAGCCCTATAGGACAGGGGGCGGGAACTGAAGCTTTCTTT. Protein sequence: CASSPIGQGAGTEAFF.

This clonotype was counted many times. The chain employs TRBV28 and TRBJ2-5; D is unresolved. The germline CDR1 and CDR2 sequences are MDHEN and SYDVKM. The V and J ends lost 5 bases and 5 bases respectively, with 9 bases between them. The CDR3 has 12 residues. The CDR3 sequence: CASSPSYETQYF. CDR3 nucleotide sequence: TGTGCCAGCAGTCCTTCCTACGAGACCCAGTACTTC.

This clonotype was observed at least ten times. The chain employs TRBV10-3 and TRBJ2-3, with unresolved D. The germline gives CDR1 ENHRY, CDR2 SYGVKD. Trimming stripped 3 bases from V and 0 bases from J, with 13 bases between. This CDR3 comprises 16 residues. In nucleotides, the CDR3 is TGTGCCATCAGTGAACAAGTAAATCCTAGCACAGATACGCAGTATTTT. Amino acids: CAISEQVNPSTDTQYF.

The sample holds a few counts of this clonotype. CDR3 DNA: TGTGCCATCAGGGGGACAGGGTCGAACACTGAAGCTTTCTTT. It specifies CAIRGTGSNTEAFF. The chain combines TRBV10-3 with TRBJ1-1, with 9 bases identical to TRBD1. V dropped 6 bases and J dropped 1; count of bases not matched to a gene: 3. The CDR3 runs 14 residues. Germline-derived CDR1 and CDR2 are ENHRY and SYGVKD.

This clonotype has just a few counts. CDR3 in amino acids: CASSPGGLQTNYGYTF. CDR3 nucleotide sequence: TGTGCCAGCAGCCCCGGGGGGCTACAGACAAACTATGGCTACACCTTC. This chain connects TRBV7-9 to TRBJ1-2, with a possible D match to TRBD1 (6 bases). The CDR3 has 16 residues. Trimming removed 5 bases from V and 2 bases from J, with 18 bases in between. Per germline, CDR1 SEHNR and CDR2 FQNEAQ (reference sequence). Variable domain in full (rest from reference TRBV7-9 and TRBJ1-2): DTGVSQNPRHKITKRGQNVTFRCDPISEHNRLYWYRQTLGQGPEFLTYFQNEAQLEKSRLLSDRFSAERPKGSFSTLEIQRTEQGDSAMYLCASSPGGLQTNYGYTFGSGTRLTVV.